Listed below are T cell receptor beta chains from one sample, sequenced in a study of shared clonotypes between healthy human individuals. Clones were read by immunoSEQ multiplex PCR, and TCRdb kept only the in-frame ones, dropping some. The table has about 610,000 clones, approximately 96% seen once. Sequencing was carried out using naive CD8+ T cells sorted from blood. These receptors were collected from a woman aged 25 to 39 in good health. The CDR3 runs from the conserved cysteine through the conserved F or W. The D gene is left open where the match is weak. Not every row has a clone size; where given, it reads once, few, many or a size class.

>.|TRBJ2-1|14|.|TRBV6-5
CASSYLGTYNEQFF
TGTGCCAGCAGTTATCTGGGGACCTACAATGAGCAGTTCTTC
>.|TRBJ2-1|18|.|TRBV28
CASSPTHLALSSYNEQFF
TGTGCCAGCAGTCCCACCCATCTAGCGCTCAGCTCCTACAATGAGCAGTTCTTC
>TRBD2|TRBJ2-1|18|.|TRBV4-1
CASSQRQVLAGALSEQFF
TGCGCCAGCAGCCAGCGCCAAGTACTAGCGGGAGCTTTAAGTGAGCAGTTCTTC
>TRBD2|TRBJ2-7|16|once|TRBV29-1
CSARTSGSNLAYEQYF
TGCAGCGCCCGGACTAGCGGGAGCAACCTGGCGTACGAGCAGTACTTC
>.|TRBJ1-1|11|.|TRBV5-6
CASSTPTEAFF
TGTGCCAGCAGCACCCCGACAGAAGCTTTCTTT
>.|TRBJ1-5|17|.|TRBV11-2
CASSYSLQGQNNQPQHF
TGTGCCAGCAGTTATTCGCTCCAGGGGCAGAACAATCAGCCCCAGCATTTT
>TRBD1|TRBJ2-7|15|.|TRBV10-2
CASRAGQDLPYEQYF
TGCGCCAGCAGAGCCGGACAGGACCTCCCCTACGAGCAGTACTTC
>.|TRBJ1-1|11|.|TRBV6-6
CASLAGTEAFF
TGTGCCAGCCTCGCGGGCACTGAAGCTTTCTTT
>.|TRBJ1-5|14|.|TRBV6-6
CASSYSGGNQPQHF
TGTGCCAGCAGTTACTCCGGGGGCAATCAGCCCCAGCATTTT
>TRBD2|TRBJ2-2|15|.|TRBV14
CASSQGGSGTGELFF
TGTGCCAGCAGCCAAGGCGGGAGTGGGACCGGGGAGCTGTTTTTT
>TRBD1|TRBJ2-7|16|.|TRBV7-9
CASSSTRTGAMFEQYF
TGTGCCAGCAGCTCAACCCGGACAGGGGCAATGTTCGAGCAGTACTTC
>.|TRBJ1-2|16|.|TRBV5-6
CASSSEAEPFNYGYTF
TGTGCCAGCAGCTCGGAGGCGGAGCCGTTTAACTATGGCTACACCTTC
>.|TRBJ1-4|16|.|TRBV2
CASSDQPDSHNEKLFF
TGTGCCAGCAGTGATCAACCGGACAGCCATAATGAAAAACTGTTTTTT
>.|TRBJ1-4|14|.|TRBV5-6
CASSFGLFNEKLFF
TGTGCCAGCAGCTTCGGACTGTTTAATGAAAAACTGTTTTTT
>.|TRBJ2-5|14|.|TRBV4-1
CASRLSWTEETQYF
TGCGCCAGCCGTCTCAGTTGGACAGAAGAGACCCAGTACTTC
>TRBD1|TRBJ2-7|14|.|TRBV18
CASSGTGGVYEQYF
TGTGCCAGCTCTGGGACAGGGGGCGTGTACGAGCAGTACTTC
>.|TRBJ2-7|11|many|TRBV5-4
CASSTVNEQYF
TGTGCCAGCAGCACCGTTAACGAGCAGTACTTC
>TRBD2|TRBJ2-3|17|once|TRBV19
CASSIVGAASGTGTQYF
TGTGCCAGTAGTATAGTAGGTGCGGCTAGCGGGACGGGTACGCAGTATTTT
>.|TRBJ2-3|14|.|TRBV7-9
CASSASVSTDTQYF
TGTGCCAGCAGCGCTAGCGTTAGCACAGATACGCAGTATTTT
>.|TRBJ1-1|15|.|TRBV14
CASSQDRGPNTEAFF
TGTGCCAGCAGCCAAGATAGGGGACCGAACACTGAAGCTTTCTTT
>.|TRBJ2-1|16|.|TRBV7-9
CASIAGQRGSYNEQFF
TGTGCCAGCATCGCAGGACAGCGGGGCTCCTACAATGAGCAGTTCTTC
>.|TRBJ2-7|12|once|TRBV29-1
CSVEGLYYEQYF
TGCAGCGTTGAAGGTCTATACTACGAGCAGTACTTC
>TRBD2|TRBJ2-3|18|.|TRBV7-8
CASSLGTSGRAGADTQYF
TGTGCCAGCAGCTTAGGGACTAGCGGGAGGGCCGGGGCAGATACGCAGTATTTT
>.|TRBJ1-2|12|.|TRBV7-9
CASSSTGPGYTF
TGTGCCAGCAGCTCGACAGGCCCTGGCTACACCTTC
>.|TRBJ2-7|8|few|TRBV20-1
CSADEQYF
TGCAGTGCTGACGAGCAGTACTTC
>.|TRBJ1-4|20|.|TRBV5-1
CASSPGSASVGTLPNEKLFF
TGCGCCAGCAGCCCAGGCTCAGCGTCGGTGGGTACCCTCCCCAATGAAAAACTGTTTTTT
>TRBD1|TRBJ2-6|19|.|TRBV7-8
CASSTLPGQGTSGANVLTF
TGTGCCAGCAGCACCCTTCCGGGACAGGGCACCTCTGGGGCCAACGTCCTGACTTTC
>TRBD1|TRBJ2-7|13|.|TRBV27
CASSFGTGHEQYF
TGTGCCAGCAGTTTTGGGACAGGGCACGAGCAGTACTTC
>TRBD2|TRBJ2-1|14|.|TRBV6-5
CASSRLAGDNEQFF
TGTGCCAGCAGTCGACTAGCGGGAGACAATGAGCAGTTCTTC
>TRBD2|TRBJ2-7|16|.|TRBV7-2
CASSLFAGGLSYEQYF
TGTGCCAGCAGCTTATTCGCGGGAGGGCTCTCCTACGAGCAGTACTTC
>TRBD1|TRBJ1-2|15|.|TRBV5-4
CASSIQGATMNGYTF
TGTGCCAGCAGCATACAGGGGGCGACTATGAATGGCTACACCTTC
>.|TRBJ2-1|15|.|TRBV7-9
CAIPHRDKMPPHQFF
TGTGCCATCCCACACCGGGACAAAATGCCCCCCCATCAGTTCTTC
>TRBD1|TRBJ1-1|14|.|TRBV7-9
CASSPQGVRTEAFF
TGTGCCAGCAGCCCACAGGGGGTGCGCACTGAAGCTTTCTTT
>.|TRBJ1-2|15|.|TRBV9
CASSGWTPANYGYTF
TGTGCCAGCAGCGGATGGACACCTGCTAACTATGGCTACACCTTC
>.|TRBJ2-7|13|.|TRBV9
CASSVAGGGEQYF
TGTGCCAGCAGCGTCGCTGGGGGCGGTGAGCAGTACTTC
>TRBD1|TRBJ1-1|14|.|TRBV27
CASSVQGGNTEAFF
TGTGCCAGCAGTGTCCAGGGGGGGAACACTGAAGCTTTCTTT
>TRBD2|TRBJ2-7|15|.|TRBV10-1
CASSPRTSGSYEQYF
TGCGCCAGCAGTCCTAGGACTAGCGGGTCCTACGAGCAGTACTTC
>.|TRBJ1-5|16|.|TRBV19
CASSPPEGMWDQPQHF
TGTGCCAGTAGTCCCCCCGAGGGGATGTGGGATCAGCCCCAGCATTTT
>TRBD2|TRBJ2-1|15|.|TRBV27
CASSFFAGGPNEQFF
TGTGCCAGCAGTTTTTTCGCGGGAGGTCCCAATGAGCAGTTCTTC
>.|TRBJ2-7|15|.|TRBV13
CASSSLRLGSNEQYF
TGTGCCAGCAGCTCCCTCCGACTAGGTTCTAACGAGCAGTACTTC
>.|TRBJ1-1|13|.|TRBV6-5
CASSYGGGTEAFF
TGTGCCAGCAGTTACGGGGGGGGCACTGAAGCTTTCTTT
>.|TRBJ1-1|15|.|TRBV5-4
CASSLVPGRSTEAFF
TGTGCCAGCAGCTTGGTACCAGGGAGATCCACTGAAGCTTTCTTT
>TRBD2|TRBJ2-1|18|.|TRBV15
CATSSGRGLQPPWNEQFF
TGTGCCACCAGCAGCGGGAGGGGACTACAACCACCCTGGAATGAGCAGTTCTTC
>TRBD1|TRBJ2-7|15|.|TRBV5-8
CASSLSGTGKLEQYF
TGTGCCAGCAGTCTATCCGGGACAGGGAAACTCGAGCAGTACTTC
>.|TRBJ1-1|14|few|TRBV15
CATSRDVKNTEAFF
TGTGCCACCAGCAGAGATGTGAAGAACACTGAAGCTTTCTTT
>TRBD1|TRBJ1-5|15|few|TRBV7-9
CASSSTGSGNQPQHF
TGTGCCAGCAGCTCGACAGGGTCAGGCAATCAGCCCCAGCATTTT
>TRBD1|TRBJ1-1|15|.|TRBV25-1
CASSGTGGVGTEAFF
TGTGCCAGCAGTGGGACAGGGGGCGTTGGGACTGAAGCTTTCTTT
>.|TRBJ2-7|13|.|TRBV7-6
CASSSGYNYEQYF
TGTGCCAGCAGTTCAGGCTACAATTACGAGCAGTACTTC
>.|TRBJ2-7|13|.|TRBV10-1
CASSEEAEYEQYF
TGCGCCAGCAGTGAGGAGGCTGAATACGAGCAGTACTTC
>.|TRBJ1-1|13|.|TRBV27
CASSPQGNTEAFF
TGTGCCAGCAGTCCTCAGGGGAACACTGAAGCTTTCTTT
>.|TRBJ2-1|15|.|TRBV14
CASSATGTHYNEQFF
TGTGCCAGCAGTGCAACCGGGACTCACTACAATGAGCAGTTCTTC
>.|TRBJ2-5|11|.|TRBV6-5
CASSYAETQYF
TGTGCCAGCAGCTACGCGGAGACCCAGTACTTC
>.|TRBJ2-7|14|once|TRBV19
CASSIGGTSYEQYF
TGTGCCAGTAGTATAGGGGGGACCTCCTACGAGCAGTACTTC
>.|TRBJ2-6|13|.|TRBV27
CASSLRGANVLTF
TGTGCCAGCAGTTTACGTGGGGCCAACGTCCTGACTTTC
>.|TRBJ1-1|14|.|TRBV7-9
CASSLVPGATEAFF
TGTGCCAGCAGCTTAGTTCCCGGGGCCACTGAAGCTTTCTTT